This T cell receptor (beta chain) was recovered during a study of radiotherapy plus CTLA-4 blockade in lung cancer. The wider study: Objective responses arose in approximately 17% of patients, and 31% experienced disease control.

CTLA-4 blockade using ipilimumab, together with focal radiation, was received by patients with chemo-refractory metastatic non-small-cell lung cancer. The protocol was immunoSEQ multiplex PCR, while the TCRdb copy is restricted to in-frame clones and leaves out a portion. The sample has roughly 100,000 clones; around 84% are singletons. The CDR3 consists of 13 residues. From germline, CDR1 is GTSNPN and CDR2 SVGIG (reference sequence). Whole-study findings and limits: Early clone dynamics of blood T cells, plus interferon-beta, reportedly predicted response best.

Only one count was recorded for this clone. Antigen unknown. This specimen was peripheral blood, taken from a patient treated with radiotherapy plus ipilimumab. The receptor was derived from a human donor with non-small cell lung cancer that progressed on radiotherapy plus ipilimumab. The rearrangement uses TRBV30 and TRBJ2-2, with D unresolved. CDR3 nucleotides: TGTGCACTGGACCTAGGGTCGACCGGGGAGCTGTTTTTT. Residues: CALDLGSTGELFF.